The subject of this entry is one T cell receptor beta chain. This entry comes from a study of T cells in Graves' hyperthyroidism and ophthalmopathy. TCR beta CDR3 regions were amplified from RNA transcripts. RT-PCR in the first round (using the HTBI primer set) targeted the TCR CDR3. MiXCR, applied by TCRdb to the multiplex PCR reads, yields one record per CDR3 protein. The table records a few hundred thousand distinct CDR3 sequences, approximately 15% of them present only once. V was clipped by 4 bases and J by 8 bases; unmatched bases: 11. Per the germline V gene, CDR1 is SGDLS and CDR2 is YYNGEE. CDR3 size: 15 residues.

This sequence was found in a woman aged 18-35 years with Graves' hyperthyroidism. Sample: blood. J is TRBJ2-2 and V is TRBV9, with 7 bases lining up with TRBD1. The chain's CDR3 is CASSPRTGRAGELFF. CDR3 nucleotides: TGTGCCAGCAGCCCTCGGACAGGACGAGCGGGGGAGCTGTTTTTT.